Included here is one T cell receptor beta chain sequence, with context. Its antigen remains unidentified. The method was immunoSEQ multiplex PCR; TCRdb's version includes in-frame clones alone and lacks a portion of them. The sample has 42,000 or so clones, roughly 86% seen once. Relapses following autologous stem cell transplantation were seen in all patients, with brentuximab vedotin exposure varying. These data originate in a study of PD-1 blockade in classical Hodgkin lymphoma. With 6 bases removed from V and 0 bases from J, the gap between germline ends came to 11 bases. The CDR3 runs 14 residues. Germline assignment: CDR1 MNHNS and CDR2 SASEGT. Overall study results and limits: Excluded were patients who started nivolumab under 1 year after ASCT, a group that had lower diversity. The baseline diversity of complete responders showed similarity to that of newly diagnosed patients.

The origin of this receptor is a human donor with classical Hodgkin lymphoma. The sample consisted of peripheral blood mononuclear cells (PBMCs), taken before the second cycle of nivolumab. The rearrangement uses TRBV6-1 and TRBJ1-1, with a tentative D call TRBD1 (6 bases). CDR3 DNA sequence: TGTGCCAGCAGGAGGGACATGGTGAACACTGAAGCTTTCTTT. This gives the protein CASRRDMVNTEAFF.